This TCR beta chain derives from a study of molecular identifiers for immune sequencing clone quantification. Findings and limits, study-wide: The study reportedly detected spiked Jurkat TCR RNA from one cell among approximately 1 million naive cells.

With RNA at 10%, 30% or 50%, naive CD8 libraries came from around 20,000 to 1,000,000 sorted cells. As CD8+CD4-CCR7+CD45RA+ cells, naive CD8 T cells were sorted. This clonotype was counted many times. No antigen is known for it. It was with previously described methods and listed TCR primers that bulk TCR libraries were made. TCRdb passed the PCR reads through MiXCR, listing each CDR3 protein once. The sample lists approximately 680,000 distinct CDR3 sequences, approximately 24% occurring once. The CDR3 extends over 16 amino acids. Per germline, CDR1 LNHNV and CDR2 YYDKDF (reference sequence). V shed 0 bases and J 4 bases; nucleotides not matched to a gene: 5.

This TCR was recovered from a human donor in good health. Some libraries in this study had Jurkat cell RNA spiked in. Sequenced: naive CD8+ T cells from blood, with Jurkat cell RNA spiked in. Indicated subset: FACS-sorted CD8+CD4-CCR7+CD45RA+ naive T cells. The rearrangement joins TRBV15 to TRBJ2-1, with TRBD2 matching over 8 bases. In DNA, the CDR3 is TGTGCCACCAGCAGAGATAAGCGGGGGTGGTACAATGAGCAGTTCTTC. Encoded protein: CATSRDKRGWYNEQFF.